These 10 T cell receptor beta chains share one sample of origin, sequenced in a study of T cell responses to AZD1222 COVID-19 vaccine. Profiled with immunoSEQ multiplex PCR; TCRdb holds only in-frame clones, not every one. This table holds about 55,000 clones, about 85% found once. This sample comprised peripheral blood, obtained on day 0 of AZD1222 vaccination. These receptors came from an adult in good health.

The chain uses TRBV9 and TRBJ2-7, with TRBD1 identical over 9 bases. This CDR3 is built from 15 residues. Trimming at V came to 2 bases and at J to 4 bases, leaving 7 bases not matched to a gene. Germline lookup yields CDR1 SGDLS and CDR2 YYNGEE. The CDR3 DNA sequence: TGTGCCAGCAGCGTGGGACAGGGAGAGTATTACGAGCAGTACTTC. This codes for CASSVGQGEYYEQYF.

The rearrangement joins TRBV19 to TRBJ1-2; D may be TRBD1 (6 bases). In germline, CDR1 is LNHDA, CDR2 SQIVND (reference sequence). This CDR3 spans 18 amino acids. Between the trimmed V and J ends, which lost 0 bases and 6 bases, there was a span of 23 bases. The CDR3 region is CASSIETPGGGDGDGYTF. The CDR3 region has the DNA TGTGCCAGTAGTATAGAGACCCCCGGCGGGGGCGATGGAGATGGCTACACCTTC.

The chain combines TRBV5-5 with TRBJ1-1, with TRBD1 identical over 7 bases. This CDR3 contains 15 residues. The germline CDR1 and CDR2 sequences are SGHKS and YYEKEE (reference sequence). Germline trimming cut 4 bases from V and 2 bases from J; bases unmatched to any gene: 8. The CDR3 DNA reads TGTGCCAGCAGCCCTCCCGGGACAGAAAACACTGAAGCTTTCTTT. This encodes CASSPPGTENTEAFF.

This clone was detected only once. V usage is TRBV5-1 and J usage is TRBJ1-6, with 9 bases aligning to TRBD1. Germline values: CDR1 SGHRS, CDR2 YFSETQ. The CDR3 spans 14 residues. The V and J ends lost 2 bases and 7 bases, in that order; junction bases with no gene match: 1. The CDR3 sequence: CASSLGQGNSPLHF. The CDR3 DNA is TGCGCCAGCAGCTTAGGACAGGGGAATTCACCCCTCCACTTT.

This clone was counted a single time. The rearrangement links TRBV7-9 to TRBJ1-1; 9 bases are shared with TRBD1. The V and J ends lost 5 bases and 4 bases, in that order; junction bases with no gene match: 5. This CDR3 has 14 residues. CDR1 and CDR2 from the germline V gene are SEHNR and FQNEAQ (reference sequence). The CDR3 region is CASSIQGAGTEAFF. CDR3 in DNA: TGTGCCAGCAGCATACAGGGGGCCGGCACTGAAGCTTTCTTT.

This clone was seen a single time. The V gene is TRBV27, the J gene TRBJ1-2, with D tentatively TRBD1 (6 bases). From germline, CDR1 is MNHEY and CDR2 SMNVEV (reference sequence). This CDR3 spans 16 amino acids. The V and J ends lost 5 bases and 8 bases respectively, with 24 bases between them. DNA of the CDR3: TGTGCCAGCAGTCTGAGTGTGGGCAGGGGTGGCTTCGGCTACACCTTC. Protein sequence: CASSLSVGRGGFGYTF.

V and J are TRBV27 and TRBJ1-1; D not resolved. Trimming pared 2 bases from V and 0 bases from J, leaving 4 bases between. The CDR3 is made up of 13 amino acids. In germline, CDR1 is MNHEY, CDR2 SMNVEV (reference sequence). The CDR3 protein is CASSLGMNTEAFF. DNA of the CDR3: TGTGCCAGCAGTTTAGGGATGAACACTGAAGCTTTCTTT.

This clone is a singleton in its sample. The chain employs TRBV28 and TRBJ1-2; D unresolved. Germline CDR1 and CDR2: MDHEN and SYDVKM. V lost 1 base, J lost 6 bases, and 15 bases lay in between. The CDR3 totals 15 residues. The CDR3 region has the DNA TGTGCCAGCAGTTTATCGGGAGGAAAAATGAATGGCTACACCTTC. As protein: CASSLSGGKMNGYTF.

CDR3 protein: CASSVQGHGYTF. The CDR3 DNA reads TGTGCCAGCTCAGTACAGGGTCATGGCTACACCTTC. The chain joins TRBV18 to TRBJ1-2, with D possibly being TRBD1 (6 bases). The CDR3 is 12 residues long. Germline CDR1 is KGHSH and CDR2 is LQKENI. Trimming took off 5 bases at V and 6 bases at J, with 10 bases between the two ends.

V and J are TRBV3-1 (or the pseudogene TRBV3-2) and TRBJ1-1, with D tentatively TRBD1 (5 bases). The CDR3 spans 14 residues. Trimming shortened V by 3 bases and J by 4 bases, and 12 bases separated the two germline ends. The germline V gene encodes CDR1 LGHDT and CDR2 YNNKEL (reference sequence). The CDR3 nucleotides read TGTGCCAGCAGCCAGACAGTTTGGGCCACTGAAGCTTTCTTT. This gives the protein CASSQTVWATEAFF.